This passage covers 24 T cell receptor beta chains from one sample sequenced in a study of T cell responses to AZD1222 COVID-19 vaccine. Sequencing used immunoSEQ multiplex PCR; TCRdb keeps in-frame clones, though not all of them. Among 150,000 to 200,000 clones listed, almost 95% were seen once. Here the sequenced sample was peripheral blood, taken on day 0 of AZD1222 vaccination. The receptors originated from an adult in good health.

The chain recombines TRBV7-9 with TRBJ2-5; D possibly corresponds to TRBD2 (6 bases). The CDR3 is 15 residues long. V gave up 5 bases and J gave up 2 bases, with 15 bases separating them. Germline lookup yields CDR1 SEHNR and CDR2 FQNEAQ (reference sequence). CDR3 residues: CASSAQRGDQETQYF. In nucleotides, the CDR3 is TGTGCCAGCAGCGCCCAACGCGGGGATCAAGAGACCCAGTACTTC.

The chain carries TRBV15 and TRBJ1-4, with D tentatively TRBD1 (5 bases). From germline, CDR1 is LNHNV and CDR2 YYDKDF (reference sequence). V lost 1 base, J lost 7 bases, and 19 bases lay in between. This CDR3 has 17 amino acids. In DNA, the CDR3 is TGTGCCACCAGCAGAGCCCCAGGGTGGGTCTGGGGTGAAAAACTGTTTTTT. It translates to CATSRAPGWVWGEKLFF.

J is TRBJ1-2 and V is TRBV7-9; D is undetermined. Looked up from germline, CDR1 is SEHNR and CDR2 is FQNEAQ (reference sequence). Trimming took 2 bases from V and 0 from J, leaving 7 bases between them. The CDR3 loop spans 14 amino acids. The CDR3: CASSLSIANYGYTF. CDR3 nucleotide sequence: TGTGCCAGCAGCTTATCCATAGCTAACTATGGCTACACCTTC.

The chain employs TRBV2 and TRBJ1-1; maybe TRBD1 (5 bases). CDR1 is SNHLY, CDR2 FYNNEI, per germline. Between the trimmed V and J ends, which lost 2 bases and 12 bases, there was a span of 7 bases. This CDR3 is built from 10 residues. In DNA form, the CDR3 reads TGTGCCAGCAGTGAAAGGGGAACTTTCTTT. Its translation: CASSERGTFF.

This chain uses TRBV7-2 with TRBJ2-3; D ambiguous. Germline CDR1 is SGHTA and CDR2 is FQGNSA. This CDR3 region has 14 residues. V lost 5 bases to trimming and J lost 4 bases, with 13 bases between them. Here the CDR3 DNA reads TGTGCCAGCAGCCTTGTGATGGCATCAGATACGCAGTATTTT. Amino acid sequence: CASSLVMASDTQYF. Using reference TRBV7-2 and TRBJ2-3 for the parts outside the CDR3, the full variable domain is GAGVSQSPSNKVTEKGKDVELRCDPISGHTALYWYRQSLGQGLEFLIYFQGNSAPDKSGLPSDRFSAERTGGSVSTLTIQRTQQEDSAVYLCASSLVMASDTQYFGPGTRLTVL.

This clone was picked up one time. V and J are TRBV19 and TRBJ1-5; a weak D match, TRBD1 (5 bases). V dropped 10 bases and J dropped 4 bases, with 20 bases sitting between them. Germline-derived CDR1 and CDR2 are LNHDA and SQIVND (reference sequence). This CDR3 has 15 residues. The DNA for the CDR3 is TGTGCCACCCGTCAGCGTGACAGCAATAATCAGCCCCAGCATTTT. As protein: CATRQRDSNNQPQHF. Drawing the rest from reference TRBV19 and TRBJ1-5, the complete variable domain is DGGITQSPKYLFRKEGQNVTLSCEQNLNHDAMYWYRQDPGQGLRLIYYSQIVNDFQKGDIAEGYSVSREKKESFPLTVTSAQKNPTAFYLCATRQRDSNNQPQHFGDGTRLSIL.

The genes are TRBV3-1 (or the pseudogene TRBV3-2) and TRBJ1-6; 8 bases map to TRBD1. CDR1 and CDR2 from the germline V gene are LGHDT and YNNKEL (reference sequence). This CDR3 is 14 amino acids long. The V and J ends lost 4 bases and 10 bases, in that order; junction bases with no gene match: 6. The CDR3 DNA follows: TGTGCCAGCAGCCGCTCCGGACAGGGCTCACCCCTCCACTTT. It codes for CASSRSGQGSPLHF.

For the CDR3, the DNA is TGTGCCAGCAGTCCTCCGGGGGTCGAGACCCAGTACTTC. Translated, it gives CASSPPGVETQYF. This rearrangement joins TRBV12-3 or TRBV12-4 to TRBJ2-5; D possibly corresponds to TRBD2 (6 bases). CDR3 length: 13 amino acids. V lost 5 bases, J lost 5 bases, and 12 bases lay in between.

This clone was counted once. The chain employs TRBV24-1 and TRBJ2-1; 7 positions match TRBD1. Germline V gene data show CDR1 as KGHDR and CDR2 as SFDVKD. This CDR3 region has 14 residues. The junction had 2 bases not matched to a gene; V was cut back by 1 base and J by 6 bases. CDR3 DNA sequence: TGTGCCACCAGTGATTTTAGGGACAGCAATGAGCAGTTCTTC. It specifies CATSDFRDSNEQFF.

This clone came up once. The V call is TRBV4-1, the J call TRBJ1-5; D is unresolved. This CDR3 contains 16 residues. Trimming took 4 bases from V and 2 from J, leaving 15 bases between them. CDR1 MGHRA and CDR2 YSYEKL come from the germline V gene. DNA of the CDR3: TGCGCCAGCAGCCCTTATACGGGTCGGCGCAATCAGCCCCAGCATTTT. Translation: CASSPYTGRRNQPQHF.

This chain links TRBV10-3 with TRBJ1-2; 7 bases agree with TRBD1. This CDR3 comprises 14 residues. V gave up 4 bases and J gave up 4 bases; unmatched junction bases: 6. Germline lookup yields CDR1 ENHRY and CDR2 SYGVKD. CDR3 coding DNA: TGTGCCATCAGTGCTGGACAGGACCTCTATGGCTACACCTTC. Translated, it gives CAISAGQDLYGYTF.

The chain employs TRBV10-3 and TRBJ2-2; possible D gene TRBD1, 6 bases. V lost 9 bases and J 6 bases, leaving 8 bases between the germline ends. Germline V lookup: CDR1 ENHRY, CDR2 SYGVKD. The CDR3 has 11 amino acids. The CDR3 DNA is TGTGCCATACAGGGATCCGGGGAGCTGTTTTTT. It translates to CAIQGSGELFF.

The V gene is TRBV9, the J gene TRBJ1-2, with D possibly matching TRBD1 (5 bases). The CDR3 is made up of 13 amino acids. Trimming left V 3 bases short and J 8 bases short, with 14 bases between. The V gene's germline CDR1 is SGDLS and CDR2 YYNGEE. The CDR3 DNA reads as TGTGCCAGCAGCGAAGGGGAAGGGCTCGGCTACACCTTC. This encodes CASSEGEGLGYTF.

This clone has only a few counts. The J gene is TRBJ1-2, the V gene TRBV5-1; D is possibly TRBD1 (6 bases). The CDR3 is 15 residues long. V lost 0 bases, J lost 3 bases, and 12 bases lay in between. Germline V gives CDR1 SGHRS, CDR2 YFSETQ. The CDR3 bases are TGCGCCAGCAGCTTGGTTCAGGGGAGGGACTATGGCTACACCTTC. Translated: CASSLVQGRDYGYTF.

The chain couples TRBV25-1 to TRBJ2-5; 10 nucleotides match TRBD1. From germline, CDR1 is MGHDK and CDR2 SYGVNS. After removal of 5 bases from V and 1 base from J, the junction contained 7 bases not matched to a gene. The CDR3 loop spans 16 amino acids. The CDR3 sequence: CASSPRTGGFQETQYF. In DNA form, the CDR3 reads TGTGCCAGCAGTCCACGGACAGGGGGGTTCCAAGAGACCCAGTACTTC.

This sequence joins TRBV4-2 and TRBJ2-6; D might be TRBD1 (5 bases). The V end was cut by 2 bases, the J end by 3 bases, with 11 bases between. Germline V gene lookup returns CDR1 LGHNA and CDR2 YNFKEQ. This CDR3 has 16 residues. The CDR3 loop is CASSQPVGLGANVLTF. DNA of the CDR3: TGTGCCAGCAGCCAACCCGTGGGGCTTGGGGCCAACGTCCTGACTTTC.

In the case of this clone: Mismatch with germline at one junction end may stem from a read error. V gene TRBV30 combines with J gene TRBJ1-2; no clear D gene. Germline V lookup: CDR1 GTSNPN, CDR2 SVGIG (reference sequence). The CDR3 spans 11 residues. The CDR3 loop reads CAWSLGPTVSF. CDR3 coding DNA: TGTGCCTGGAGTCTAGGTCCGACCGTATCTTTC.

This chain joins TRBV29-1 and TRBJ2-7; no clear D. Trimming pared 5 bases from V and 3 bases from J, leaving 5 bases between. The CDR3 has 10 residues. Looked up from germline, CDR1 is SQVTM and CDR2 is ANQGSEA. CDR3 amino acids: CSVLDYEQYF. CDR3 sequence (DNA): TGCAGCGTTTTGGACTACGAGCAGTACTTC.

The J gene is TRBJ1-1, the V gene TRBV5-1; 7 bases map to TRBD1. Per the germline V gene, CDR1 is SGHRS and CDR2 is YFSETQ. There are 15 residues in the CDR3. After removal of 4 bases from V and 0 bases from J, the junction contained 6 bases not matched to a gene. The CDR3, as DNA: TGCGCCAGCAGCCTTACGGGACAGATGAACACTGAAGCTTTCTTT. This codes for CASSLTGQMNTEAFF.

The rearrangement joins TRBV11-3 to TRBJ2-1; D is uncertain. There are 16 residues in the CDR3. V was trimmed by 4 bases and J by 6 bases, leaving 19 bases between them. Per germline, CDR1 SGHNT and CDR2 YENEEA. CDR3 residues: CASSSRSGAGRNEQFF. The CDR3 DNA reads TGTGCCAGCAGCTCCCGTAGTGGAGCAGGCCGCAATGAGCAGTTCTTC.

The V gene is TRBV9, the J gene TRBJ1-2, with D possibly matching TRBD1 (5 bases). The CDR3 is 12 amino acids. CDR1 is SGDLS and CDR2 is YYNGEE in the germline V gene. Trimming pared 2 bases from V and 8 bases from J, leaving 10 bases between. CDR3 nucleotide sequence: TGTGCCAGCAGCGTGGGACGCGAAGGCTACACCTTC. Encoded protein: CASSVGREGYTF. Using reference TRBV9 and TRBJ1-2 for the parts outside the CDR3, the full variable domain is DSGVTQTPKHLITATGQRVTLRCSPRSGDLSVYWYQQSLDQGLQFLIQYYNGEERAKGNILERFSAQQFPDLHSELNLSSLELGDSALYFCASSVGREGYTFGSGTRLTVV.

This sequence joins TRBV19 and TRBJ1-3; D is uncertain. Trimming took off 8 bases at V and 0 bases at J, with 14 bases between the two ends. CDR1 is LNHDA, CDR2 SQIVND, per germline (reference sequence). The CDR3 covers 15 residues. The CDR3 is CASEGVANSGNTIYF. DNA of the CDR3: TGTGCCAGTGAGGGAGTTGCGAACTCTGGAAACACCATATATTTT.

The chain has TRBV30 and TRBJ1-2; D is unclear. V lost 0 bases, J lost 6 bases, and 11 bases lay in between. Germline lookup yields CDR1 GTSNPN and CDR2 SVGIG (reference sequence). The CDR3 length is 13 residues. Here the CDR3 reads CAWSVRAGNGYTF. CDR3 coding DNA: TGTGCCTGGAGTGTACGGGCAGGCAATGGCTACACCTTC.

This chain uses TRBV12-5 with TRBJ2-2, with TRBD1 matching over 7 bases. V trimming: 4 bases; J trimming: 1 base; junction bases outside the gene matches: 9. The CDR3 contains 17 residues. The V gene's germline CDR1 is LGHNT and CDR2 FRNRAP. The CDR3 spells CASGWGRQGKNTGELFF. The CDR3 DNA reads TGTGCTAGTGGTTGGGGCCGACAGGGAAAGAACACCGGGGAGCTGTTTTTT. The whole variable domain, remainder taken from reference TRBV12-5 and TRBJ2-2, is DARVTQTPRHKVTEMGQEVTMRCQPILGHNTVFWYRQTMMQGLELLAYFRNRAPLDDSGMPKDRFSAEMPDATLATLKIQPSEPRDSAVYFCASGWGRQGKNTGELFFGEGSRLTVL.